The 2 T cell receptor beta chains given below trace back to one sample, sequenced in a study of blood T cell repertoires in COVID-19. Sequenced by immunoSEQ multiplex PCR; TCRdb stores in-frame clones only, minus some. This table holds approximately 110,000 clones, 85% to 90% found once. The sample consisted of peripheral blood. The receptors were gathered from a woman between 45 and 60 years old with acute or convalescent COVID-19.

The chain is built from TRBV6-1 and TRBJ1-4; maybe TRBD1 (6 bases). Germline V gene lookup returns CDR1 MNHNS and CDR2 SASEGT. V was cut by 6 bases and J by 8 bases, with 13 bases left in between. The CDR3 consists of 13 residues. This CDR3 reads CASRRDIGEKLFF. Here the CDR3 DNA reads TGTGCCAGCAGAAGGGACATAGGGGAAAAACTGTTTTTT.

The chain recombines TRBV6-1 with TRBJ1-6, with D uncertain. V lost 2 bases and J lost 10, with 6 bases in between. The CDR3 covers 12 residues. Germline V gene data show CDR1 as MNHNS and CDR2 as SASEGT. DNA for the CDR3: TGTGCCAGCAGTGAAAAGCGATCACCCCTCCACTTT. Its translation: CASSEKRSPLHF.